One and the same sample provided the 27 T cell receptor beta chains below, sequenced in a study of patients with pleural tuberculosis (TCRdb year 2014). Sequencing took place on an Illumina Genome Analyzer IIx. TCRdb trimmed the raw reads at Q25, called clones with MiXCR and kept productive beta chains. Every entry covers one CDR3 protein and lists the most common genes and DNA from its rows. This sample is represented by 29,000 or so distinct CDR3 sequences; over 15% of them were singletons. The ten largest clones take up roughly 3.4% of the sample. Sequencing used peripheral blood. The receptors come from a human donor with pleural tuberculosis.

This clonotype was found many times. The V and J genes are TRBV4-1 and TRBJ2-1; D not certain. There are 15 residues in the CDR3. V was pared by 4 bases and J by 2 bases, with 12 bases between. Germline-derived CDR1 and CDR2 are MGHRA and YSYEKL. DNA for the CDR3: TGCGCCAGCAGCCGCGGTGCGGACCCCTACAATGAGCAGTTCTTC. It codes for CASSRGADPYNEQFF.

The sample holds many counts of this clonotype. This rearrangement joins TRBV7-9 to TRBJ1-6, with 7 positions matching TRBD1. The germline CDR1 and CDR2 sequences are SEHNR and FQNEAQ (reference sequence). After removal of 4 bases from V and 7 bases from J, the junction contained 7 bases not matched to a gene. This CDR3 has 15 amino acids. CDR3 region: CASSSTGTANSPLHF. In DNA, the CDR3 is TGTGCCAGCAGCTCCACCGGGACAGCGAATTCACCCCTCCACTTT.

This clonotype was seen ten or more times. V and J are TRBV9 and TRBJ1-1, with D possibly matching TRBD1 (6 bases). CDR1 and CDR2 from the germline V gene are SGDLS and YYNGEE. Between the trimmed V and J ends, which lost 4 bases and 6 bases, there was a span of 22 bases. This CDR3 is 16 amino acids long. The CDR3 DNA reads TGTGCCAGCAGCCCGCACGTGGGGGCTCTCTCGGCTGAAGCTTTCTTT. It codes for CASSPHVGALSAEAFF.

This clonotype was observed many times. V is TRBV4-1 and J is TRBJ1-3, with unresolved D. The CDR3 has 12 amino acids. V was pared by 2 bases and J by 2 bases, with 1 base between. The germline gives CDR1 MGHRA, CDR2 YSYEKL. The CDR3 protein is CASSQTGNTIYF. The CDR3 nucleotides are TGCGCCAGCAGCCAAACTGGAAACACCATATATTTT.

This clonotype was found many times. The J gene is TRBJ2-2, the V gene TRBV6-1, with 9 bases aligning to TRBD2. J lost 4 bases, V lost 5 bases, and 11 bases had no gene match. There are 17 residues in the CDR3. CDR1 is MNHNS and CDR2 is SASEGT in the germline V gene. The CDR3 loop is CASSRDRAGGITGELFF. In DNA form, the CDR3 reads TGTGCCAGCAGTCGGGACCGGGCGGGGGGGATCACCGGGGAGCTGTTTTTT.

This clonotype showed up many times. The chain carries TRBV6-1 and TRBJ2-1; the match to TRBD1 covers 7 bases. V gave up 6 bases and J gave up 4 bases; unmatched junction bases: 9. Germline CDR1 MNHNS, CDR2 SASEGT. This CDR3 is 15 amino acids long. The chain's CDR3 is CASSKGQDPYNEQFF. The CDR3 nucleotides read TGTGCCAGCAGCAAAGGACAGGACCCTTACAATGAGCAGTTCTTC.

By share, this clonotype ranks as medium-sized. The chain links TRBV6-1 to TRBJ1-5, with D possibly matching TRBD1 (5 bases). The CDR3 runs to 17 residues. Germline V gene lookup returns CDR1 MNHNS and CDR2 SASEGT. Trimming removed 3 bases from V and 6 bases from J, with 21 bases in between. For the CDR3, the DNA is TGTGCCAGCAGTGACACCTCGATCAGGGAAACCAGTCAGCCCCAGCATTTT. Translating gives CASSDTSIRETSQPQHF.

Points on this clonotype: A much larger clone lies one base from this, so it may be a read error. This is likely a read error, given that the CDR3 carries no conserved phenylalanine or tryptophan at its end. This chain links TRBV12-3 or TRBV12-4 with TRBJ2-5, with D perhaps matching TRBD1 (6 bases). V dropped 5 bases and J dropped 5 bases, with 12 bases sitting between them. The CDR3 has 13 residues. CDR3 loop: CASSPQGWETQYL. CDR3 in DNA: TGTGCCAGCAGTCCACAGGGATGGGAGACCCAGTACCTC.

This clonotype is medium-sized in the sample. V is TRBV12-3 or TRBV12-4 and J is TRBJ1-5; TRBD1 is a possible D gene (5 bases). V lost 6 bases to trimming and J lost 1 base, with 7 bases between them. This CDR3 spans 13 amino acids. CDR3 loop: CASSRDSNQPQHF. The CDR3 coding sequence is TGTGCCAGCAGCCGGGACAGCAATCAGCCCCAGCATTTT.

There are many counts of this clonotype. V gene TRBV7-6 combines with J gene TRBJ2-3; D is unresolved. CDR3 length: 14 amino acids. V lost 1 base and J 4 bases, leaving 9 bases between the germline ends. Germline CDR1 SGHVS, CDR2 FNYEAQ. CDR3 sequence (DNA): TGTGCCAGCAGCTTAGGCCAGCGCGCAGATACGCAGTATTTT. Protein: CASSLGQRADTQYF. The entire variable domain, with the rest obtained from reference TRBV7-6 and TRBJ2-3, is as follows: GAGVSQSPRYKVTKRGQDVALRCDPISGHVSLYWYRQALGQGPEFLTYFNYEAQQDKSGLPNDRFSAERPEGSISTLTIQRTEQRDSAMYRCASSLGQRADTQYFGPGTRLTVL.

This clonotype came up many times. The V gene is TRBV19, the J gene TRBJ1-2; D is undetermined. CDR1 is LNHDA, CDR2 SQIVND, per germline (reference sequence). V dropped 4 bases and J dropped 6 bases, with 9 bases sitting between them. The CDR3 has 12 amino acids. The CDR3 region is CASSTTPHGYTF. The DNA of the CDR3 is TGTGCCAGTAGTACTACACCTCATGGCTACACCTTC.

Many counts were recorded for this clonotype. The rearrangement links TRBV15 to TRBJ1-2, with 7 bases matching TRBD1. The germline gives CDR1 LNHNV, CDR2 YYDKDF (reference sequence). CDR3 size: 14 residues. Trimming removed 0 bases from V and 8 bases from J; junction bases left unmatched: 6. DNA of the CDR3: TGTGCCACCAGCAGAGATGTAACAGGGGCCGGCTACACCTTC. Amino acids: CATSRDVTGAGYTF. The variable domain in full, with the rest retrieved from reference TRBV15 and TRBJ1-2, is DAMVIQNPRYQVTQFGKPVTLSCSQTLNHNVMYWYQQKSSQAPKLLFHYYDKDFNNEADTPDNFQSRRPNTSFCFLDIRSPGLGDTAMYLCATSRDVTGAGYTFGSGTRLTVV.

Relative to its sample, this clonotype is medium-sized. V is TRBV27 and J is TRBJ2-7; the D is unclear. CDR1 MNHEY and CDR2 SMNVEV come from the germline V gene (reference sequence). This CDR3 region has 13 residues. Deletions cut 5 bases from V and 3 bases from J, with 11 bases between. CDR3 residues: CASSEVGDYEQYF. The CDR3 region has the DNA TGTGCCAGCAGTGAGGTAGGAGACTACGAGCAGTACTTC.

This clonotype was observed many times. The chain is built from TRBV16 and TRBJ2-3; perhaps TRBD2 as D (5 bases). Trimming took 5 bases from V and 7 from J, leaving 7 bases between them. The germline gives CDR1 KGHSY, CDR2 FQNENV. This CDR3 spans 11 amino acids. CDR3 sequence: CASSSGNTQYF. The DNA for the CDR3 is TGTGCCAGCAGCTCCGGGAATACGCAGTATTTT.

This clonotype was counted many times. CDR3 residues: CASRLRHEQFF. For the CDR3, the DNA is TGTGCCAGCAGACTCCGTCATGAGCAGTTCTTC. The genes are TRBV2 and TRBJ2-1; no reliable D call. Germline V gene lookup returns CDR1 SNHLY and CDR2 FYNNEI. V gave up 6 bases and J gave up 8 bases, with 8 bases separating them. The CDR3 is 11 residues long.

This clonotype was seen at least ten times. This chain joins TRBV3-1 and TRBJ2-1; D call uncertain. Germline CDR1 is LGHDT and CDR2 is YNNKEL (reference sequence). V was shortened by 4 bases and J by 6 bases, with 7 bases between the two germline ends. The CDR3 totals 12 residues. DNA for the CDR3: TGTGCCAGCAGCCCCAGAGCCAATGAGCAGTTCTTC. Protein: CASSPRANEQFF.

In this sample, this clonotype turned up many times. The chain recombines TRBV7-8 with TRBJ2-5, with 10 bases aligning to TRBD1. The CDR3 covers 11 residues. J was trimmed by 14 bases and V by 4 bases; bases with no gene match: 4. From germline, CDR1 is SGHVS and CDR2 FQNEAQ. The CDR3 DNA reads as TGTGCCAGCAGCTCTCGGGACAGGGGATACTTC. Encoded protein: CASSSRDRGYF.

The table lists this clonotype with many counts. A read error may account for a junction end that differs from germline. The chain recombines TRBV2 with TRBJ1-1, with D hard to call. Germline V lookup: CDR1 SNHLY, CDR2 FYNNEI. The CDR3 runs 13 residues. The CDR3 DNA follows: TGTGCCAGCAATGAAGTATTGGGGACTGAAGCTTTCTTT. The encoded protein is CASNEVLGTEAFF. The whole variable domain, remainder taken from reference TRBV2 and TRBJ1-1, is EPEVTQTPSHQVTQMGQEVILRCVPISNHLYFYWYRQILGQKVEFLVSFYNNEISEKSEIFDDQFSVERPDGSNFTLKIRSTKLEDSAMYFCASNEVLGTEAFFGQGTRLTVV.

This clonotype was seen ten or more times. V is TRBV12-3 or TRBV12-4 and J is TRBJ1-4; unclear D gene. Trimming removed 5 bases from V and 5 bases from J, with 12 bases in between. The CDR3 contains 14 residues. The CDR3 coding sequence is TGTGCCAGCAGTGCCGGGGTTGTCAATGAAAAACTGTTTTTT. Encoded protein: CASSAGVVNEKLFF.

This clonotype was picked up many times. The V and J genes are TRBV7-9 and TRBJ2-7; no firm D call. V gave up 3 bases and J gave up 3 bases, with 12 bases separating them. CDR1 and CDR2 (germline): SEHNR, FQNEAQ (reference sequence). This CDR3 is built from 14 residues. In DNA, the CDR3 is TGTGCCAGCAGCTTCGGAATGGGAAACTACGAGCAGTACTTC. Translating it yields CASSFGMGNYEQYF.

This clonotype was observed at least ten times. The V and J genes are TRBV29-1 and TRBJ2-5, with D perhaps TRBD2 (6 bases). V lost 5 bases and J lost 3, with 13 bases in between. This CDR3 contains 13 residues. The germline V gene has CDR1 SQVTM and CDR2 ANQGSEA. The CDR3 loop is CSVRERREETQYF. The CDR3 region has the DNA TGCAGCGTTCGGGAGAGACGCGAAGAGACCCAGTACTTC.

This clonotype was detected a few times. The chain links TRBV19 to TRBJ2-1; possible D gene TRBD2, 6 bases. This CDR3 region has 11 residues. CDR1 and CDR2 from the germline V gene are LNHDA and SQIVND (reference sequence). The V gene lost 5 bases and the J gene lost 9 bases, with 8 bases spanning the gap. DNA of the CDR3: TGTGCCAGTAGTCAGACTAGTGAGCAGTTCTTC. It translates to CASSQTSEQFF. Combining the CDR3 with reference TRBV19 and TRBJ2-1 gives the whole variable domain DGGITQSPKYLFRKEGQNVTLSCEQNLNHDAMYWYRQDPGQGLRLIYYSQIVNDFQKGDIAEGYSVSREKKESFPLTVTSAQKNPTAFYLCASSQTSEQFFGPGTRLTVL.

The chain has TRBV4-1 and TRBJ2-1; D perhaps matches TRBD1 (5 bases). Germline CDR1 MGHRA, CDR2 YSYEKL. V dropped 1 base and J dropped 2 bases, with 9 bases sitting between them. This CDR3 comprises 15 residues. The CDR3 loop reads CASSQAPGTYNEQFF. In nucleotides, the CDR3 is TGCGCCAGCAGCCAAGCGCCAGGGACCTACAATGAGCAGTTCTTC.

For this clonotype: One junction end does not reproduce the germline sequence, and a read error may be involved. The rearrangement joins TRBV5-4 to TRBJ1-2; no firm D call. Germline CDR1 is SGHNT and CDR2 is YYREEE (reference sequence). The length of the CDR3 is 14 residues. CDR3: CASSSQRAAHGSTF. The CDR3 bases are TGTGCCAGCAGCTCTCAAAGGGCGGCCCATGGCTCCACCTTC.

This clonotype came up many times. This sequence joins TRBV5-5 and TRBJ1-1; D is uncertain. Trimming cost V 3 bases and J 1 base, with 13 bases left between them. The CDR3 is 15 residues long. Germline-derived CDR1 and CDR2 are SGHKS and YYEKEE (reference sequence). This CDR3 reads CASSWPTRGNTEAFF. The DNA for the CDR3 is TGTGCCAGCAGCTGGCCCACTCGGGGGAACACTGAAGCTTTCTTT. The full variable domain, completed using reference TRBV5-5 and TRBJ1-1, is DAGVTQSPTHLIKTRGQQVTLRCSPISGHKSVSWYQQVLGQGPQFIFQYYEKEERGRGNFPDRFSARQFPNYSSELNVNALLLGDSALYLCASSWPTRGNTEAFFGQGTRLTVV.

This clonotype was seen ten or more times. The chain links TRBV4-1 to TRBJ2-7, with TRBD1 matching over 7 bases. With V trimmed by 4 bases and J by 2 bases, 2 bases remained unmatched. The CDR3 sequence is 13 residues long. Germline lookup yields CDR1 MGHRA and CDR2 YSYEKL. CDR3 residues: CASSRGQAYEQYF. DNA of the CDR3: TGCGCCAGCAGCCGTGGACAGGCCTACGAGCAGTACTTC.

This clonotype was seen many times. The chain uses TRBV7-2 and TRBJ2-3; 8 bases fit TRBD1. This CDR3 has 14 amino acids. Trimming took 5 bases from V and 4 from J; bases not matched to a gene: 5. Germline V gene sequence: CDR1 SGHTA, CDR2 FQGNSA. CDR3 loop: CASSPPQGADTQYF. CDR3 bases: TGTGCCAGCAGCCCACCACAGGGGGCAGATACGCAGTATTTT.